This T cell receptor (beta chain) was sequenced during a study of blood T cell repertoires in COVID-19 (dated by TCRdb to 2020 to 2022). About the investigation overall: Samples from collaborators originated in the United States, Italy and Spain and spanned both the acute and convalescent phases of COVID-19. The material from the prospective study consisted of cDNA or gDNA derived from T cells, B-cell-depleted T cells, or PBMCs. Deeply sampled blood TCRbeta repertoires from subjects exposed to, actively infected with, or recovered from COVID-19 were included in the dataset. The repertoires were released in a freely available public database meant as a resource for research on the immune response to SARS-CoV-2. Samples came from the ongoing ImmuneRACE study (first 160 participants) plus 1,254 subjects from 6 global collaborators. Sample metadata almost always included a de-identified subject ID, COVID-19 status, age in years and sex. Where available, HLA class I and class II types were taken from metadata supplied by the sample provider and were not determined by assay-based typing.

CDR1 is given as SNHLY and CDR2 as FYNNEI, both from the germline V gene. From the cysteine through the phenylalanine, the CDR3 covers 12 amino acids. This entry keeps only the CDR3 DNA: 36 bases, framed from base 1. At the junction V is shortened by 3 bases and J by 4 bases, with 6 bases in between. To note about this clone: The antigen this receptor binds is unknown. Nothing much larger sits one base from this clone, and base qualities are not available.

On the study overall, not on this receptor specifically: The quantity of clinical and demographic metadata differed by source and by participant and was supplied without curation.

The immunoSEQ Assay, a bias-controlled multiplex PCR, was used to amplify TCRbeta CDR3 regions from genomic DNA. As for how the authors treated the data: The number of nucleated cells in each sample was estimated by amplification of reference gene primers within the assay. Sequence reads were collapsed and filtered to measure the absolute abundance of every unique TCRbeta CDR3 rearrangement. Productive Simpson clonality was computed per sample as the square root of Simpson's diversity index over productive rearrangements. TCRdb retrieved this table from immuneACCESS and kept in-frame rearrangements only. Not all clones are present; in checked studies, unresolved V genes account for under half, and no reason is known for the remainder. V, J and clone size are taken as reported in that table, and D and trimming were inferred from the DNA itself. For this sample the table gives about 94,000 clones, of which about four fifths were detected only once. The top ten clonotypes cover around 20% of the sample.

Each collaborating institution followed its own protocols to collect whole blood in K2EDTA tubes. For TCRbeta analysis, collaborators shipped samples as frozen whole blood, isolated PBMCs, or DNA extracted from either of those sample types. The chain is made from TRBV2 and TRBJ2-5; no D gene call is confident. The sequence derives from a human donor in a cohort sampled during active COVID-19. Source material: peripheral blood. The DNA sequence is as follows: TGTGCCAGCAGTGATTATTCAGAGACCCAGTACTTC. Its protein is CASSDYSETQYF.